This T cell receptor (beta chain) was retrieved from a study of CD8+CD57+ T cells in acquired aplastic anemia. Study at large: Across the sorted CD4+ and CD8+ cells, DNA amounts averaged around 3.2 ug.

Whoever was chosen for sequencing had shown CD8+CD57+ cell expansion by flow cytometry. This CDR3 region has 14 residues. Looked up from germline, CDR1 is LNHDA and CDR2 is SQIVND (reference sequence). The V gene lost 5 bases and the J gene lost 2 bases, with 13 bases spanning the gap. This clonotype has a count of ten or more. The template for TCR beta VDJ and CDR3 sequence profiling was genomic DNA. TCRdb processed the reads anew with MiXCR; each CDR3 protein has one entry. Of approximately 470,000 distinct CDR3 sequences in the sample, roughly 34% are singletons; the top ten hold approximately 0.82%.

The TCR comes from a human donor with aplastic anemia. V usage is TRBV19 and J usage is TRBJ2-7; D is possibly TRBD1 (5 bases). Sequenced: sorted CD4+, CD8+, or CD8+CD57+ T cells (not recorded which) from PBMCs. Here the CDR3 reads CASSSTGKTYEQYF. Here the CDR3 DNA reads TGTGCCAGTAGTTCCACAGGTAAAACCTACGAGCAGTACTTC.